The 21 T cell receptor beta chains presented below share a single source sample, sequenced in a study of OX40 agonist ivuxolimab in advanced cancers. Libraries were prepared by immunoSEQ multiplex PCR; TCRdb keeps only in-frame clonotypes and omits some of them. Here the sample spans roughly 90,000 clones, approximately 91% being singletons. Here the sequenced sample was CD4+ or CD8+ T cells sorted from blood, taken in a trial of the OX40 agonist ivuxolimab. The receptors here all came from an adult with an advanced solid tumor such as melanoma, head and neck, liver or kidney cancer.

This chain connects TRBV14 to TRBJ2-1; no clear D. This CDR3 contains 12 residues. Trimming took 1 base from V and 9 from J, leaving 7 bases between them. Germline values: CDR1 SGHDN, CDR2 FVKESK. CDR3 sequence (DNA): TGTGCCAGCAGCCAAGGCCTTGGTGAGCAGTTCTTC. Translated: CASSQGLGEQFF.

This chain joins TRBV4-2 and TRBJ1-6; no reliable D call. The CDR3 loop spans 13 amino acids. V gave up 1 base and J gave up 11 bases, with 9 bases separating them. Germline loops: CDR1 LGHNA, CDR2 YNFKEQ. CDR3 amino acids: CASSQVAAPPLHF. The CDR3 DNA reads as TGTGCCAGCAGCCAAGTGGCAGCGCCACCCCTCCACTTT.

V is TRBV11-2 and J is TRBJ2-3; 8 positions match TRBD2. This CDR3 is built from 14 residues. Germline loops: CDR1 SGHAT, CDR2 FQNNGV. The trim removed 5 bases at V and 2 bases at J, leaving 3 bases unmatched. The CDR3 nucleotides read TGTGCCAGCAGCAGACTAGCGTCCACAGATACGCAGTATTTT. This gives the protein CASSRLASTDTQYF.

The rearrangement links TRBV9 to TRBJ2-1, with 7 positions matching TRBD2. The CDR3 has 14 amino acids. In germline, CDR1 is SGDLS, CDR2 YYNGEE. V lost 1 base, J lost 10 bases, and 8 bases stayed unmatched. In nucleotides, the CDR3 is TGTGCCAGCAGCGTAAGGGGAACTAGCGAAGAGCAGTTCTTC. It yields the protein CASSVRGTSEEQFF.

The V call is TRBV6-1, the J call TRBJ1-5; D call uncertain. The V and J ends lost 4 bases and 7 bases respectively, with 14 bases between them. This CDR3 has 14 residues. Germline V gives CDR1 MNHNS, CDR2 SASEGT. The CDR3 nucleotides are TGTGCCAGCAGTGGCCTCCGCGCGGCCCAGCCCCAGCATTTT. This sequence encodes CASSGLRAAQPQHF.

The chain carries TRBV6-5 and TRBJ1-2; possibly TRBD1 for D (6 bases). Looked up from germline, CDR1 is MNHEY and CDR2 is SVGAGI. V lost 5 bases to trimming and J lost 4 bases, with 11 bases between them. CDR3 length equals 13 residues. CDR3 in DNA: TGTGCCAGCAGTCCTGACAGGATCTATGGCTACACCTTC. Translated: CASSPDRIYGYTF.

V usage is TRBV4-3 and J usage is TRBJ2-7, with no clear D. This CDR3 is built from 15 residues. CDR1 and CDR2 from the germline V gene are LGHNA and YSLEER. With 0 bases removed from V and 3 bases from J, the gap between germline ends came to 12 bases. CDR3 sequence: CASSQDHGGNYEQYF. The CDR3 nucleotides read TGCGCCAGCAGCCAAGATCATGGCGGTAACTACGAGCAGTACTTC.

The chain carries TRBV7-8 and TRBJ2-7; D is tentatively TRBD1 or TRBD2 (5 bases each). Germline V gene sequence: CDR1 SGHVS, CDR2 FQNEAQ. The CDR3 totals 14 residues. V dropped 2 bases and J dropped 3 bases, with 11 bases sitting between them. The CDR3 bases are TGTGCCAGCAGCTTACTTGTTGGGGGCTACGAGCAGTACTTC. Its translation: CASSLLVGGYEQYF.

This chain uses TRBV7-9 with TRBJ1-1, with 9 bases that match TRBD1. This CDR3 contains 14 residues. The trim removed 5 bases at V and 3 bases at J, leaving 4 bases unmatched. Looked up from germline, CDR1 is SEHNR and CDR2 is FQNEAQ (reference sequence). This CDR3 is CASSPGTGYTEAFF. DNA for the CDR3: TGTGCCAGCAGCCCTGGGACAGGGTACACTGAAGCTTTCTTT.

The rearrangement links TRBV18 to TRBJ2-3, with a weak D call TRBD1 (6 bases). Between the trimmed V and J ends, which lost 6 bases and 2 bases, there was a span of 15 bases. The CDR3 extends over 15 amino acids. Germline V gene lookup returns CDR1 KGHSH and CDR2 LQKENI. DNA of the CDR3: TGTGCCAGCTCTCAACAGGGTGGGCACACAGATACGCAGTATTTT. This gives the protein CASSQQGGHTDTQYF. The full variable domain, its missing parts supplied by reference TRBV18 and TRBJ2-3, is NAGVMQNPRHLVRRRGQEARLRCSPMKGHSHVYWYRQLPEEGLKFMVYLQKENIIDESGMPKERFSAEFPKEGPSILRIQQVVRGDSAAYFCASSQQGGHTDTQYFGPGTRLTVL.

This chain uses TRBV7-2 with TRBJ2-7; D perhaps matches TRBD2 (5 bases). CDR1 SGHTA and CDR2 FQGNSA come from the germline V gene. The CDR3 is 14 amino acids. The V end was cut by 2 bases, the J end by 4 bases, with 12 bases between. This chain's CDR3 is CASSLSLTRYEQYF. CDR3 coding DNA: TGTGCCAGCAGCTTATCCCTTACTAGATACGAGCAGTACTTC.

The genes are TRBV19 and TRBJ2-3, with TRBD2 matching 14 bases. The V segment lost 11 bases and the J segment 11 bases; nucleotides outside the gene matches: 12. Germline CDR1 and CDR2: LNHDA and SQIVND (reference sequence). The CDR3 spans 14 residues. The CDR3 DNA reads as TGTGCCTCCACGGGACTAGCGGGAGAAGGGGAGCAGTATTTT. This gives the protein CASTGLAGEGEQYF. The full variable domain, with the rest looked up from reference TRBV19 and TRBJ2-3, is DGGITQSPKYLFRKEGQNVTLSCEQNLNHDAMYWYRQDPGQGLRLIYYSQIVNDFQKGDIAEGYSVSREKKESFPLTVTSAQKNPTAFYLCASTGLAGEGEQYFGPGTRLTVL.

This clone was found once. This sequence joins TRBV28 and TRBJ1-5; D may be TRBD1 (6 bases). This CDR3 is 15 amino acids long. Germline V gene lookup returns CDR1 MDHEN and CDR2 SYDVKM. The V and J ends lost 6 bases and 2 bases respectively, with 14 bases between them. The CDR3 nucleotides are TGTGCCAGCAGCCCTTTAGGGGGTCGCAATCAGCCCCAGCATTTT. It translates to CASSPLGGRNQPQHF.

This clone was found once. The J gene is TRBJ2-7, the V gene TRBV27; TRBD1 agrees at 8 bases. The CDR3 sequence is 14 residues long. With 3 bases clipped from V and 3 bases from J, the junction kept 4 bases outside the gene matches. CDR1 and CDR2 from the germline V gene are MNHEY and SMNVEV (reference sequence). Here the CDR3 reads CASSFRGPSYEQYF. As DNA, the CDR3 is TGTGCCAGCAGTTTCAGGGGGCCCAGCTACGAGCAGTACTTC.

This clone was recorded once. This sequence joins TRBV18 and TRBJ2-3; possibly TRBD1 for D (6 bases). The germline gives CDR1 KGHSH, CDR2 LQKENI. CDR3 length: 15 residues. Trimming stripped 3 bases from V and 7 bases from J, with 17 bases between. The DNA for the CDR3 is TGTGCCAGCTCACCCAGGGGACGTCCCCCCAATACGCAGTATTTT. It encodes CASSPRGRPPNTQYF.

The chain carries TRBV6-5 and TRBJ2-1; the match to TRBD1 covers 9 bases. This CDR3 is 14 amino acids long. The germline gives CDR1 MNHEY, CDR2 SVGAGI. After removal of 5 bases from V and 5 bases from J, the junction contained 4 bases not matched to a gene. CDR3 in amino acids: CASSKGQGNNEQFF. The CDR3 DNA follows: TGTGCCAGCAGTAAGGGACAGGGTAACAATGAGCAGTTCTTC.

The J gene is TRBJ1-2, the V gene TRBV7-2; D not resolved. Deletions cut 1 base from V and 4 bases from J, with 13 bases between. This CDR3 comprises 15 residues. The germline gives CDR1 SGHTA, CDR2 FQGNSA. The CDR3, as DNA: TGTGCCAGCAGCTTAGGTCGAAGTGGCATCTATGGCTACACCTTC. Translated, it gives CASSLGRSGIYGYTF.

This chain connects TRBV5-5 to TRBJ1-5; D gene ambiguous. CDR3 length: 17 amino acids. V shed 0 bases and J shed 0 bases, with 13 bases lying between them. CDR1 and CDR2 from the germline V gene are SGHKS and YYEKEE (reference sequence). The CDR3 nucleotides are TGTGCCAGCAGCTTGGGGGAAGCCTCTTATAGCAATCAGCCCCAGCATTTT. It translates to CASSLGEASYSNQPQHF.

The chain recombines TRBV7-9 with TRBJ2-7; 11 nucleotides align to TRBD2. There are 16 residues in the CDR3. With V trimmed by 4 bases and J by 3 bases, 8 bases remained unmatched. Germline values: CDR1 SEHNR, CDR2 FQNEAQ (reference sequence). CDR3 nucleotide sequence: TGTGCCAGCAGCTCTACTAGCGGGAGACTCCTCTACGAGCAGTACTTC. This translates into CASSSTSGRLLYEQYF.

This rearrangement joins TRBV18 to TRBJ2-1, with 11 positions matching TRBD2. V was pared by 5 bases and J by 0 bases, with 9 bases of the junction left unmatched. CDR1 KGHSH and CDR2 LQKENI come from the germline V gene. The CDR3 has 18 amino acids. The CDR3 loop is CASSSERLAGSSYNEQFF. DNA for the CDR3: TGTGCCAGCTCATCCGAGAGACTAGCGGGGAGCTCCTACAATGAGCAGTTCTTC.

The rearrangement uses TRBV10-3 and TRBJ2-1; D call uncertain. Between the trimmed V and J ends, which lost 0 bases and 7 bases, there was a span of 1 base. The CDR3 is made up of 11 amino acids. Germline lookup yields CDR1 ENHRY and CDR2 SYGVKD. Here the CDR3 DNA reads TGTGCCATCAGTGAGTCAAATGAGCAGTTCTTC. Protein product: CAISESNEQFF.